Following are 5 T cell receptor beta chains from one sample sequenced in a study of T-cell memory formation after mild COVID-19. TCRdb recomputed calls from the 5' RACE reads with MiXCR, one row per CDR3 protein. Of under 300,000 distinct CDR3 sequences listed, approximately 8.4% are singletons. The sequenced sample was PBMCs or a T cell subset sorted from them (not recorded which). The receptors here all came from a man between 18 and 29 years old who had mild COVID-19 (a few samples of this study predate the infection). Cell type and time point are not known.

This rearrangement joins TRBV6-5 to TRBJ1-2; the match to TRBD1 covers 8 bases. Germline CDR1 MNHEY, CDR2 SVGAGI. This CDR3 has 15 residues. J gave up 4 bases and V 6 bases, and 10 bases lay outside the gene matches. In nucleotides, the CDR3 is TGTGCCAGCAGCCGGACAGGGACTGGGAGCTATGGCTACACCTTC. Translation: CASSRTGTGSYGYTF.

V gene TRBV29-1 combines with J gene TRBJ2-2, with a tentative D call TRBD2 (5 bases). The CDR3 loop spans 13 amino acids. V gave up 7 bases and J gave up 7 bases, with 16 bases separating them. From germline, CDR1 is SQVTM and CDR2 ANQGSEA. The CDR3 DNA reads as TGCAGCGGGTCCTTAACGGGGAGCGGGGAGCTGTTTTTT. Encoded protein: CSGSLTGSGELFF.

This clonotype has just a few counts. The chain links TRBV20-1 to TRBJ2-3; 7 bases map to TRBD2. Per the germline V gene, CDR1 is DFQATT and CDR2 is SNEGSKA (reference sequence). Trimming at V came to 5 bases and at J to 5 bases, leaving 16 bases not matched to a gene. The length of the CDR3 is 16 residues. CDR3 nucleotide sequence: TGCAGTGCTGGGGATGGATTTGCGGGGGTGGGAGATACGCAGTATTTT. Translated: CSAGDGFAGVGDTQYF.

This clonotype came up a few times. The V call is TRBV7-2, the J call TRBJ1-5; D ambiguous. Trimming left V 2 bases short and J 0 bases short, with 5 bases between. Germline CDR1 is SGHTA and CDR2 is FQGNSA. The CDR3 covers 14 residues. The CDR3 spells CASSLHYSNQPQHF. The CDR3 bases are TGTGCCAGCAGCTTACATTATAGCAATCAGCCCCAGCATTTT.

The chain uses TRBV12-3 or TRBV12-4 and TRBJ2-1, with D tentatively TRBD1 (6 bases). Trimming shortened V by 5 bases and J by 4 bases, and 12 bases separated the two germline ends. The CDR3 length is 14 residues. The CDR3 protein is CASSTGYLYNEQFF. For the CDR3, the DNA is TGTGCCAGCAGTACAGGGTACCTATACAATGAGCAGTTCTTC.